The source of this T cell receptor beta chain is a study of blood T cell repertoires in COVID-19. Study-level background: Samples of COVID-19 (acute and convalescent) were obtained from the United States, Italy and Spain.

With 5 bases clipped from V and 3 bases from J, the junction kept 4 bases outside the gene matches. CDR1 and CDR2 (germline): SGHTA, FQGNSA. CDR3 length equals 15 residues. Study processing details: Amplification with reference gene primers provided the estimates of nucleated cell counts. Clones were read by immunoSEQ multiplex PCR, and TCRdb kept only the in-frame ones, dropping some. Clonal size and the V and J genes are those of that table, whereas D and trimming came from the DNA. The data hold around 140,000 clones, with around 86% observed a single time. This clonotype originated in a man between 50 and 59 years old with active COVID-19. This chain connects TRBV7-2 to TRBJ2-1; 10 positions match TRBD2. Sequenced sample: peripheral blood. DNA for the CDR3: TGTGCCAGCAGCCTTAGCGGGGGGCACTACAATGAGCAGTTCTTC. It yields the protein CASSLSGGHYNEQFF.